The sequence of this TCR beta chain was determined in a study of CD8 T cells in ankylosing spondylitis (TCRdb year 2017). Notes on the research overall: The study set out to find disease-linked TCR variants by profiling T cell receptor beta repertoires in ankylosing spondylitis patients and healthy donors. The whole study cohort included 90 to 120 healthy donors and 25 ankylosing spondylitis patients. Peripheral blood samples were taken, and synovial fluid was additionally collected from ankylosing spondylitis patients.

Findings and caveats that apply to the study as a whole: The disease-linked clones were reported to be significantly enriched in matched synovial fluid samples from ankylosing spondylitis patients. Blood from ankylosing spondylitis patients appeared to be characterized by a TCR beta motif composed of roughly 8 highly homologous amino acid variants. A CD8+ phenotype was shown by the disease-linked clones, which were found at relatively low frequencies in peripheral blood. Some of the motif variants had been reported before in the synovial fluid and blood of reactive arthritis patients, a finding that suggests common disease-initiation mechanisms.

Based on the germline V gene, the CDR1 and CDR2 sequences are LGHNA and YNFKEQ. Inclusive of the bounding cysteine and phenylalanine, the CDR3 is 14 residues long. CDR3 DNA is the only sequence kept; it has 42 bases, read in frame from the first base. At the junction V is shortened by 0 bases and J by 5 bases, with 11 bases in between. The listed sequencing device is Illumina HiSeq 2500. Quantitative 5'-RACE with molecular barcodes was used to prepare TCR beta libraries. Per the source publication's procedure: To identify disease-linked TCR variants, a new computational method was used, one built on a probabilistic model of VDJ rearrangement. The public reads were run again by TCRdb, first through fastp at Q25 and then through MiXCR, and only productive beta chains were kept. Rows matching on CDR3 protein sequence are summarized as one entry with the most common DNA and genes. The V and J calls come from TCRdb's annotation, not from the publication. Here the sample has about 400,000 distinct CDR3 sequences; roughly 20% occur a single time. Together, the top ten hold 10% to 15% of the sample.

As for this clonotype: Its antigen is still unknown. No much larger clone is present one base from it, and per-base qualities are unavailable.

This sequence originates from a male donor with ankylosing spondylitis or in good health (not recorded which). This receptor chain uses TRBV4-2 and TRBJ2-7, with the D gene not confidently named. Sequenced input: blood, either unsorted or a sorted T cell fraction (not recorded which). This receptor has the CDR3 CASSQDDSSHEQYF. The DNA is TGTGCCAGCAGCCAAGATGATAGCAGCCACGAGCAGTACTTC.